The clone carrying this T cell receptor (beta chain) has a single count. The antigen remains unidentified. Peripheral blood and lesional scalp punch biopsies were taken from alopecia areata patients. The source of the sample is a study of CD8+ T cells in alopecia areata. Background on the study: Treated individuals took tofacitinib by mouth, 5 to 10 mg twice daily.

General study points: Sequence data from scalp samples additionally include resident alphabeta T cells of normal skin.

Extraction and reverse transcription of RNA yielded cDNA as the sequencing template. Assay: immunoSEQ multiplex PCR; the TCRdb copy retains only in-frame clones and omits some. Of about 120,000 clones in the sample, 35% to 45% were seen once. The clonotype comes from a human donor with alopecia areata. The sample taken for sequencing was CD4+ T cells sorted from blood.

As DNA, the CDR3 is TGTGTAGCGGGTAGCTCCTACGAGCAGTACTTC. It specifies CVAGSSYEQYF. J is TRBJ2-7 and V is TRBV28; 7 bases match TRBD2. This CDR3 comprises 11 residues. CDR1 is MDHEN and CDR2 is SYDVKM in the germline V gene.